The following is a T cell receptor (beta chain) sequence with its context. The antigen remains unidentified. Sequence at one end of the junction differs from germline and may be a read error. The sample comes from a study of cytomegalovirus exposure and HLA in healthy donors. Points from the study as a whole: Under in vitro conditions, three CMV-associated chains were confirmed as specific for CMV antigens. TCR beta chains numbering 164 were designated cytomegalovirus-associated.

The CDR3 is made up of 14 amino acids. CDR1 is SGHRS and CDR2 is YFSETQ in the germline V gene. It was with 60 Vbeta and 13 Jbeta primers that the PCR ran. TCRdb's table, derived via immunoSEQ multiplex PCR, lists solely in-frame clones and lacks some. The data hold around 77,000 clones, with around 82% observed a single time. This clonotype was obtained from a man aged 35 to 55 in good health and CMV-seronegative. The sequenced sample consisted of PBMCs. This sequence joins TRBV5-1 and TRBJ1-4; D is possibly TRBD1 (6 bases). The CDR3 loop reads CASRLAGANEKLFF. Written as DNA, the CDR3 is TGCGCCAGCAGGTTGGCAGGGGCAAATGAAAAACTGTTTTTT.